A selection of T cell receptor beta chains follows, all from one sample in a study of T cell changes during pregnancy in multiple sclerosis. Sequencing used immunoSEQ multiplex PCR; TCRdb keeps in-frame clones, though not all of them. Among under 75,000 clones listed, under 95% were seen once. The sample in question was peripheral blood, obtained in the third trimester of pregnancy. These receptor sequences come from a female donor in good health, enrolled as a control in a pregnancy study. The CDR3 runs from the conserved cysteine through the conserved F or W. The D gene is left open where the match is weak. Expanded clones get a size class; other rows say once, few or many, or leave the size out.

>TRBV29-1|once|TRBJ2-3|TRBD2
TGCAGCGTTCTGACTAGCGGGGGGACAGATACGCAGTATTTT
CSVLTSGGTDTQYF
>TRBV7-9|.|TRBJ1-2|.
TGTGCCAGCACGCCTCCAGGGACAATCACCTATGGCTACACCTTC
CASTPPGTITYGYTF
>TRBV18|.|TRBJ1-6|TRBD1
TGTGCCAGCTCACCACGTCCCAGGGGGAATTCACCCCTCCACTTT
CASSPRPRGNSPLHF
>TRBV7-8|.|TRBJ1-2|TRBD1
TGTGCCAGCAGCTTAGGGACAGGAGTTGAGGGCTACACCTTC
CASSLGTGVEGYTF
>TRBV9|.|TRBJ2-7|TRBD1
TGTGCCAGCAGCGTAGGACCGACAGGGGGGAGCTCCTACGAGCAGTACTTC
CASSVGPTGGSSYEQYF
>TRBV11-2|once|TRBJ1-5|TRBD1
TGTGCCAGCAGCTTCTCCGGGACAGGTGACAGGAGCAATCAGCCCCAGCATTTT
CASSFSGTGDRSNQPQHF
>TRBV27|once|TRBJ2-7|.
TGTGCCAGCAGTTCAAACAGGTTTCTCAGCTCCTACGAGCAGTACTTC
CASSSNRFLSSYEQYF
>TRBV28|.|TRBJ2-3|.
TGTGCCAGCAGCACGGACAGCCGGGATACGCAGTATTTT
CASSTDSRDTQYF
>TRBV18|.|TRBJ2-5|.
TGTGCCAGCTCAAGGCTGACAGATAACCAAGAGACCCAGTACTTC
CASSRLTDNQETQYF
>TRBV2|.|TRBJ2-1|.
TGTGCCAGCGGCAGGGATAATGAGCAGTTCTTC
CASGRDNEQFF
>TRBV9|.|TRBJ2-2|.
TGTGCCAGCAGCCTCCCAGGCGGGGAGCTGTTTTTT
CASSLPGGELFF
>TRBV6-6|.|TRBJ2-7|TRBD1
TGTGCCTCCCAGGGACAGGGGCCCTCCTACGAGCAGTACTTC
CASQGQGPSYEQYF
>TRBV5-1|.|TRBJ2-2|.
TGCGCCAGCCTCCCGCTAGCAGGGAACACCGGGGAGCTGTTTTTT
CASLPLAGNTGELFF
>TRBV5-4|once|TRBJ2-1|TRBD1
TGTGCCAGCAGCTTAGACAGGGGGCCCTACAATGAGCAGTTCTTC
CASSLDRGPYNEQFF
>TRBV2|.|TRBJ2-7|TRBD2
TGTGCCAGCAGGGGGGGGAACTACGAGCAGTACTTC
CASRGGNYEQYF
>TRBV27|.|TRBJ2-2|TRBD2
TGTGCCAGCAGTTTACGGGGGGGCCCCCGGAACACCGGGGAGCTGTTTTTT
CASSLRGGPRNTGELFF
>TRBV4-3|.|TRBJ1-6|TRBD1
TGCGCCAGCAGCCCCGACAGGGGTAATAATTCACCCCTCCACTTT
CASSPDRGNNSPLHF
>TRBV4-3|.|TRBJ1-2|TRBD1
TGCGCCAGCAGCCAGGCCAGGACAGGAGCTAACTATGGCTACACCTTC
CASSQARTGANYGYTF
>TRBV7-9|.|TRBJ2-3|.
TGTGCCAGCAGCTACGGGACTTCCGGCACAGATACGCAGTATTTT
CASSYGTSGTDTQYF
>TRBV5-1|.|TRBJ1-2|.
TGCGCCAGCATCGAACCCTTTCGGGGGTCCACGAACTATGGCTACACCTTC
CASIEPFRGSTNYGYTF
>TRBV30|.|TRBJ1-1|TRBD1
TGTGCCTGGAGTTTCCGGGACAGGAACACTGAAGCTTTCTTT
CAWSFRDRNTEAFF
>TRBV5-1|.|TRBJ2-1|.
TGCGCCAGCGCTCCCCGGGTTCCGATTTCCAATGAGCAGTTCTTC
CASAPRVPISNEQFF
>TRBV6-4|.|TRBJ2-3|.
TGTGCCAGCAGTCGGGACTTTACTAGCACAGATACGCAGTATTTT
CASSRDFTSTDTQYF
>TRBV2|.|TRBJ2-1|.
TGTGCCAGCAGTGAATGGACTGCTCACGGAAGGCAGTTCTTC
CASSEWTAHGRQFF
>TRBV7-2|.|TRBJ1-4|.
TGTGCCAGCAGCTTAGGTCTCAGCGTTAATGAAAAACTGTTTTTT
CASSLGLSVNEKLFF
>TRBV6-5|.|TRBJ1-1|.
TGTGCCAGCAGTTCCCCGGGACATCGGGCGGACACTGAAGCTTTCTTT
CASSSPGHRADTEAFF
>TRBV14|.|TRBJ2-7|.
TGTGCCAGCAGCCCCCCAAGATGGGGGCCGGACTCCTACGAGCAGTACTTC
CASSPPRWGPDSYEQYF
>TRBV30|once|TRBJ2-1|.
TGTGCCTGGAGTCTGGCTTTACGCAATGAGCAGTTCTTC
CAWSLALRNEQFF
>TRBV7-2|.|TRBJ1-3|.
TGTGCCAGCAGCCCTTCCGGGGCAGGGGCTGGAAACACCATATATTTT
CASSPSGAGAGNTIYF
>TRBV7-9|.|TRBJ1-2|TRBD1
TGTGCCAGCAGCCCTTGGGACAGGGAGGTCTATGGCTACACCTTC
CASSPWDREVYGYTF
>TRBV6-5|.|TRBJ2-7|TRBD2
TGTGCCAGCAGTTACACTAGCGGGGCCTCCTACGAGCAGTACTTC
CASSYTSGASYEQYF
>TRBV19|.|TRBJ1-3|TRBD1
TGTGCCAGTAGGACAGGGGTAATTTCTGGAAACACCATATATTTT
CASRTGVISGNTIYF
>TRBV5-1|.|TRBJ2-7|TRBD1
TGCGCCAGCAGCATCCGACAGGGGGCGCGAGGGCAGTACTTC
CASSIRQGARGQYF
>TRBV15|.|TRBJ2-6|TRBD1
TGTGCCACCAGCAGACCCGGGACAGGGGGTTTCTCTGGGGCCAACGTCCTGACTTTC
CATSRPGTGGFSGANVLTF
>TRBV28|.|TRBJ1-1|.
TGTGCCAGCAACCGTTTATCCACGGGAGCTTTCTTT
CASNRLSTGAFF
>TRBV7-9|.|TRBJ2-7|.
TGTGCCAGCAGCTTAGTCGGGAGCGAGCAGTACTTC
CASSLVGSEQYF
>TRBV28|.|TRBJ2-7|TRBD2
TGTGCCAGCAGTTTAGGGGCCTCTAGCGGGGGTGTCGAGCAGTACTTC
CASSLGASSGGVEQYF
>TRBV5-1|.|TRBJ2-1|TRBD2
TGCGCCAGCAGCTCAGGCACTAGCGGGGGGCGGAATGAGCAGTTCTTC
CASSSGTSGGRNEQFF
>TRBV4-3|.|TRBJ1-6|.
TGCGCCAGCAGCCAAGGGCTCCCAGGCTCCTATAATTCACCCCTCCACTTT
CASSQGLPGSYNSPLHF
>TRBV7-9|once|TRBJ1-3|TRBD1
TGTGCCAGCAGACCAGGACAGGCAAACACCATATATTTT
CASRPGQANTIYF
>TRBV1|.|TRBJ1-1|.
TGCACCAGCCCACGAAGGGGGTCGGCTTTCTTT
CTSPRRGSAFF
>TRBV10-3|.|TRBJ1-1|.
TGTGCCATCACCGCGGATCAGAACACTGAAGCTTTCTTT
CAITADQNTEAFF
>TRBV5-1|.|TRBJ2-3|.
TGCGCCAGCAGCTCATCCGGCGGAGATACGCAGTATTTT
CASSSSGGDTQYF
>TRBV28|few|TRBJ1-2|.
TGTGCCAGCAGTTTGGGCTTGGCAGGGGAAGGCTACACCTTC
CASSLGLAGEGYTF
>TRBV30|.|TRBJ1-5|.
TGTGCCTGGAGTATGAGGGTTGATCAGCCCCAGCATTTT
CAWSMRVDQPQHF
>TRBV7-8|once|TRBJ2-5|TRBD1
TGTGCCAGCAGCCAAGGGACAGGAGAGACCCAGTACTTC
CASSQGTGETQYF
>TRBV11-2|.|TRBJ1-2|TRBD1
TGTGCCAGCAGCCGATACGGGACAGTCGGATTGATTTCTGGCTACACCTTC
CASSRYGTVGLISGYTF
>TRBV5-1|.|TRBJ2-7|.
TGCGCCAGCAGCTTGAAGCAGGACAGCTCCTACGAGCAGTACTTC
CASSLKQDSSYEQYF
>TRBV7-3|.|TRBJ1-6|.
TGTGCCAGCCCGGGGTTGGAAAATTCACCCCTCCACTTT
CASPGLENSPLHF
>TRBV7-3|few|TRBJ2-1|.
TGTGCCAGCAGCTCCGGACAGCCCTACAATGAGCAGTTCTTC
CASSSGQPYNEQFF
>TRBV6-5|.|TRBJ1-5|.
TGTGCCAGCAGTTTAACCCGGACAGTTCAGCCCCAGCATTTT
CASSLTRTVQPQHF
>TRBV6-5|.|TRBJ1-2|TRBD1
TGTGCCAGCAGTTACGTCGGGACAGTCGGAGGCTACACCTTC
CASSYVGTVGGYTF
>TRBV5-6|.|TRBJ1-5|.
TGTGCCAGCAGTATAAGAGGAGGCAATCAGCCCCAGCATTTT
CASSIRGGNQPQHF
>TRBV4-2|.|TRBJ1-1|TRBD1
TGTGCCAGCAGGTTATTGACAGGGGCACCCATGAACACTGAAGCTTTCTTT
CASRLLTGAPMNTEAFF